In this sample, the clone carrying this T cell receptor beta chain turned up many times. As yet, its antigen is unknown. The V segment lost 2 bases and the J segment 5 bases; nucleotides outside the gene matches: 11. Germline V lookup: CDR1 KGHSH, CDR2 LQKENI. This CDR3 comprises 16 residues. These data originate in a study of breast tumors, draining lymph nodes, adjacent tissues. Study conclusions and caveats: Tumor T cell lymph node origin was a supported hypothesis, not proven. Compared with lymph nodes, tumors were less diverse; compared with nontumor tissue, more. Findings are consistent with lymph node origin and intratumoral expansion of most tumor T cells. Tumor and nontumor repertoires were significantly more similar in luminal-like than in basal-like breast cancer.

Axillary draining lymph nodes of breast cancer patients supplied the node samples. TCRdb recomputed calls from the multiplex PCR reads with MiXCR, one row per CDR3 protein. Among fewer than 150,000 distinct CDR3 sequences, around 21% were seen once, and the ten largest hold 2% to 2.5%. The clonotype comes from a female donor with breast cancer. Some clones in this sample may be carry-over from other donors' samples. The sequenced sample consisted of axillary lymph node tissue. The chain has TRBV18 and TRBJ2-7, with 8 bases that match TRBD2. CDR3 nucleotide sequence: TGTGCCAGCTCACCAAGGCCTATTGCGGGAGGAGACGAGCAGTACTTC. Its translation: CASSPRPIAGGDEQYF.